The 24 T cell receptor beta chains below were found in one sample sequenced in a study of T-cell reconstitution after alpha-beta-depleted transplantation in children. A library of TCRbeta sequences, prepared with unique molecular identifiers, was generated. TCRdb recomputed calls from the PCR reads with MiXCR, one row per CDR3 protein. The table has fewer than 400,000 distinct CDR3 sequences, about a fifth seen once. Here the sequenced sample was PBMCs from the stem cell graft donor, taken from the stem cell graft. The receptor source for this set is a human donor who donated a stem cell graft to a child with acute myeloid leukemia.

A few counts support this clonotype. The DNA for the CDR3 is TGTGCCAGCAGCCGACAGGGCCCCAATCAGCCCCAGCATTTT. As protein: CASSRQGPNQPQHF. The V and J genes are TRBV12-3 or TRBV12-4 and TRBJ1-5, with 7 bases fitting TRBD1. With V trimmed by 6 bases and J by 3 bases, 5 bases remained unmatched. This CDR3 has 14 residues.

V and J are TRBV5-1 and TRBJ2-2; D is possibly TRBD2 (6 bases). The V end lost 1 base, the J end lost 6 bases, and 13 bases lay between the germline ends. Germline CDR1 and CDR2: SGHRS and YFSETQ. The CDR3 is 15 amino acids. The CDR3 protein is CASSLSDSGAGELFF. In DNA, the CDR3 is TGCGCCAGCAGCTTGAGTGACTCGGGAGCCGGGGAGCTGTTTTTT.

J is TRBJ2-7 and V is TRBV27; no clear D gene. CDR3 length equals 15 residues. Per the germline V gene, CDR1 is MNHEY and CDR2 is SMNVEV (reference sequence). Trimming left V 6 bases short and J 3 bases short, with 18 bases between. CDR3 nucleotides: TGTGCCAGCAGACCATCCCCAGGAACCGTCTACGAGCAGTACTTC. Amino acids: CASRPSPGTVYEQYF.

Ten or more counts support this clonotype. The rearrangement joins TRBV12-3 or TRBV12-4 to TRBJ2-3; 9 bases align to TRBD1. This CDR3 is 13 amino acids long. Trimming cost V 6 bases and J 7 bases; bases outside gene matches: 5. The CDR3 nucleotides read TGTGCCAGCAGGCGGACAGGGGAGAATACGCAGTATTTT. Residues: CASRRTGENTQYF.

This clonotype has at least ten counts. V usage is TRBV12-3 or TRBV12-4 and J usage is TRBJ2-1; 9 bases agree with TRBD2. The J segment lost 7 bases and the V segment lost 5 bases, leaving 9 bases of the junction unmatched. The CDR3 has 15 amino acids. Written as DNA, the CDR3 is TGTGCCAGCAGTCCCCTTGGCGGGAGGGGTAATGAGCAGTTCTTC. Translation gives CASSPLGGRGNEQFF.

The rearrangement links TRBV29-1 to TRBJ2-2, with TRBD2 matching over 10 bases. Germline values: CDR1 SQVTM, CDR2 ANQGSEA. The CDR3 runs 15 residues. V lost 5 bases, J lost 3 bases, and 6 bases stayed unmatched. CDR3 in amino acids: CSVSSSGSYTGELFF. The CDR3 nucleotides are TGCAGCGTTTCGTCTAGCGGGAGTTACACCGGGGAGCTGTTTTTT.

This clonotype was seen a handful of times. The chain has TRBV2 and TRBJ2-3; maybe TRBD1 (6 bases). The CDR3 is 13 amino acids. V was shortened by 8 bases and J by 2 bases, with 11 bases between the two germline ends. In germline, CDR1 is SNHLY, CDR2 FYNNEI. The CDR3 sequence: CASEDRYTDTQYF. In nucleotides, the CDR3 is TGTGCCAGCGAGGACAGATACACAGATACGCAGTATTTT.

This clonotype appeared many times. The chain couples TRBV6-4 to TRBJ2-1; 9 nucleotides line up with TRBD1. The CDR3 runs to 14 residues. Germline CDR1 MRHNA, CDR2 SNTAGT. The V and J ends lost 0 bases and 6 bases, in that order; junction bases with no gene match: 0. CDR3 loop: CASSDSTGGNEQFF. CDR3 sequence (DNA): TGTGCCAGCAGTGACTCGACAGGGGGCAATGAGCAGTTCTTC.

In its sample, this clonotype was seen once. The J gene is TRBJ2-7, the V gene TRBV7-9; D uncertain. This CDR3 is 14 amino acids long. V dropped 3 bases and J dropped 5 bases, with 14 bases sitting between them. Germline CDR1 is SEHNR and CDR2 is FQNEAQ (reference sequence). DNA for the CDR3: TGTGCCAGCAGCTTCCCCCAGGCTGTGGACGAGCAGTACTTC. Its translation: CASSFPQAVDEQYF.

The chain is built from TRBV24-1 and TRBJ2-3; D may be TRBD1 or TRBD2 (5 bases each). There are 17 residues in the CDR3. From germline, CDR1 is KGHDR and CDR2 SFDVKD. V dropped 3 bases and J dropped 0 bases, with 15 bases sitting between them. This chain's CDR3 is CATSDRTGTESTDTQYF. The CDR3, as DNA: TGTGCCACCAGTGATCGTACCGGGACGGAGAGCACAGATACGCAGTATTTT.

The V call is TRBV6-9, the J call TRBJ2-7; a weak D match, TRBD2 (6 bases). Germline CDR1 reads MNHGY; CDR2 reads SVAAGI. CDR3 length equals 15 residues. The CDR3: CAYLVRGTSSYEQYF. In DNA form, the CDR3 reads TGTGCTTACCTCGTCCGGGGGACCAGCTCCTACGAGCAGTACTTC.

In its sample, this clonotype was seen many times. The genes are TRBV25-1 and TRBJ2-7, with a tentative D call TRBD2 (5 bases). CDR3 length: 12 residues. Germline lookup yields CDR1 MGHDK and CDR2 SYGVNS. V was trimmed by 4 bases and J by 4 bases, leaving 8 bases between them. Here the CDR3 DNA reads TGTGCCAGCAGTGCGGGGAGTTACGAGCAGTACTTC. This gives the protein CASSAGSYEQYF.

This clonotype was detected only a few times. The chain links TRBV27 to TRBJ1-2; tentative D call: TRBD1 (6 bases). Trimming pared 8 bases from V and 6 bases from J, leaving 13 bases between. CDR1 MNHEY and CDR2 SMNVEV come from the germline V gene (reference sequence). The CDR3 has 12 amino acids. The CDR3 region has the DNA TGTGCCAGCTCGAGCAGGGGACATGGCTACACCTTC. Amino acids: CASSSRGHGYTF.

The table lists this clonotype with many counts. V is TRBV29-1 and J is TRBJ2-5, with D unresolved. Germline V gene data show CDR1 as SQVTM and CDR2 as ANQGSEA. V gave up 6 bases and J gave up 4 bases, with 6 bases separating them. This CDR3 spans 10 amino acids. The CDR3 spells CSVAPETQYF. The CDR3 DNA is TGCAGCGTGGCTCCAGAGACCCAGTACTTC.

CDR3 sequence (DNA): TGCGCCAGCAGCTCGGACCCAGCGAGGGCAGATACGCAGTATTTT. This codes for CASSSDPARADTQYF. This sequence joins TRBV5-1 and TRBJ2-3; the D gene is possibly TRBD2 (5 bases). The germline CDR1 and CDR2 sequences are SGHRS and YFSETQ. This CDR3 region has 15 residues. V gave up 3 bases and J gave up 4 bases, with 15 bases separating them. Filled out from reference TRBV5-1 and TRBJ2-3, the complete variable domain reads KAGVTQTPRYLIKTRGQQVTLSCSPISGHRSVSWYQQTPGQGLQFLFEYFSETQRNKGNFPGRFSGRQFSNSRSEMNVSTLELGDSALYLCASSSDPARADTQYFGPGTRLTVL.

This clonotype was seen a few times. This chain connects TRBV12-3 or TRBV12-4 to TRBJ2-1; the D call may be TRBD1 or TRBD2 (5 bases each). This CDR3 has 15 residues. The V end lost 7 bases, the J end lost 4 bases, and 17 bases lay between the germline ends. The CDR3: CASNGDPAGYNEQFF. The CDR3 DNA sequence: TGTGCCAGCAACGGGGACCCTGCGGGTTACAATGAGCAGTTCTTC.

The rearrangement uses TRBV15 and TRBJ1-2; D is undetermined. The V and J ends lost 1 base and 5 bases respectively, with 17 bases between them. This CDR3 contains 16 residues. CDR1 is LNHNV and CDR2 is YYDKDF in the germline V gene (reference sequence). The CDR3 protein is CATSRAGGFSWYGYTF. CDR3 bases: TGTGCCACCAGCAGAGCCGGAGGGTTTTCATGGTATGGCTACACCTTC.

This clonotype was seen a handful of times. The chain couples TRBV6-1 to TRBJ1-1; maybe TRBD1 (6 bases). The CDR3 is 14 amino acids. Germline V gene data show CDR1 as MNHNS and CDR2 as SASEGT. The germline V and J ends were trimmed by 7 bases and 2 bases, with 14 bases remaining between them. CDR3 DNA: TGTGCCAGCAACCCCACCAGGGGAAACACTGAAGCTTTCTTT. It translates to CASNPTRGNTEAFF.

The chain employs TRBV24-1 and TRBJ2-1, with 7 nucleotides matching TRBD2. V lost 4 bases, J lost 6 bases, and 14 bases stayed unmatched. Germline V gene data show CDR1 as KGHDR and CDR2 as SFDVKD. The CDR3 has 17 residues. CDR3 in amino acids: CATSEEGGPPDGNEQFF. The DNA of the CDR3 is TGTGCCACCAGTGAAGAGGGAGGGCCCCCAGATGGCAATGAGCAGTTCTTC.

This clonotype has ten or more counts. The chain couples TRBV25-1 to TRBJ2-1; TRBD2 agrees at 7 bases. The junction had 3 bases not matched to a gene; V was cut back by 1 base and J by 0 bases. Germline V gene lookup returns CDR1 MGHDK and CDR2 SYGVNS. This CDR3 comprises 16 residues. The CDR3 is CASSEWGGSSYNEQFF. CDR3 nucleotides: TGTGCCAGCAGTGAATGGGGCGGGAGCTCCTACAATGAGCAGTTCTTC.

This clonotype was recorded a few times. J is TRBJ2-7 and V is TRBV7-7; D uncertain. The germline V gene encodes CDR1 SSHAT and CDR2 FNYEAQ (reference sequence). Deletions cut 1 base from V and 3 bases from J, with 10 bases between. The CDR3 runs 14 residues. DNA for the CDR3: TGTGCCAGCAGCTTAGAAGCGATAATCTACGAGCAGTACTTC. It specifies CASSLEAIIYEQYF.

The CDR3 bases are TGTGCCAGCAGTCCGGACAGCAAAAATCAGCCCCAGCATTTT. Its protein is CASSPDSKNQPQHF. The chain employs TRBV12-3 or TRBV12-4 and TRBJ1-5; D may be TRBD1 (6 bases). V lost 5 bases and J 4 bases, leaving 12 bases between the germline ends. CDR3 length equals 14 residues.

V is TRBV4-2 and J is TRBJ2-7; 10 nucleotides align to TRBD1. CDR1 and CDR2 from the germline V gene are LGHNA and YNFKEQ. J gave up 0 bases and V 1 base, and 6 bases lay outside the gene matches. The CDR3 is 17 amino acids. CDR3 amino acids: CASSQAGTGANSYEQYF. As DNA, the CDR3 is TGTGCCAGCAGCCAAGCTGGGACAGGGGCGAACTCCTACGAGCAGTACTTC.

This clonotype has just a few counts. The J gene is TRBJ1-1, the V gene TRBV15; D might be TRBD1 (6 bases). V lost 1 base to trimming and J lost 0 bases, with 9 bases between them. In germline, CDR1 is LNHNV, CDR2 YYDKDF (reference sequence). CDR3 length equals 15 residues. DNA of the CDR3: TGTGCCACCAGCAGAGTTCAGGGGATGAACACTGAAGCTTTCTTT. It specifies CATSRVQGMNTEAFF.